Below, 2 T cell receptor beta chains from the same sample are listed, as sequenced in a study of blood T cells in healthy people across ages. Then a second PCR, running roughly 6 to 12 cycles, was carried out with a sample-barcoded 5' primer and a J-beta primer mix. TCRdb called the 5' RACE reads again in MiXCR, with one record for every CDR3 protein. This table has hundreds of thousands of distinct CDR3 sequences, under 65% appearing once. The sequenced sample was blood. The source is a woman older than 75 in good health.

This sequence joins TRBV20-1 and TRBJ2-3; a possible D gene is TRBD2 (6 bases). This CDR3 has 13 residues. Germline V CDR1 and CDR2: DFQATT, SNEGSKA (reference sequence). V was trimmed by 7 bases and J by 0 bases, leaving 11 bases between them. This CDR3 reads CSGRRGSTDTQYF. CDR3 DNA: TGCAGTGGAAGGAGGGGAAGCACAGATACGCAGTATTTT.

This chain uses TRBV10-1 with TRBJ1-2; TRBD1 is a possible D gene (6 bases). This CDR3 is built from 14 residues. With 3 bases removed from V and 6 bases from J, the gap between germline ends came to 14 bases. Germline V gene lookup returns CDR1 WNHNN and CDR2 SYGVQD (reference sequence). In nucleotides, the CDR3 is TGCGCCAGCAGTGATACAGGGATGGGGCATGGCTACACCTTC. It encodes CASSDTGMGHGYTF.